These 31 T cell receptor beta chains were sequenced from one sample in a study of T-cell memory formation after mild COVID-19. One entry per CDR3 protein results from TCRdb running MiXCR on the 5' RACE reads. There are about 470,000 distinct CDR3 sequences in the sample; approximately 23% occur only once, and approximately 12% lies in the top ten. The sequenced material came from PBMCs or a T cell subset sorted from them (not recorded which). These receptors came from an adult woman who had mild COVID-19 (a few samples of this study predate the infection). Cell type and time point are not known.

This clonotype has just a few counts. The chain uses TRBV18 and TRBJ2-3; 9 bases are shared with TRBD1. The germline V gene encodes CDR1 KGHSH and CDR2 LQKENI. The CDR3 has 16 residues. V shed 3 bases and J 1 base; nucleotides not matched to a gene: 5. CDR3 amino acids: CASSPITGGGTDTQYF. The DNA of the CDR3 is TGTGCCAGCTCACCTATAACAGGGGGCGGCACAGATACGCAGTATTTT.

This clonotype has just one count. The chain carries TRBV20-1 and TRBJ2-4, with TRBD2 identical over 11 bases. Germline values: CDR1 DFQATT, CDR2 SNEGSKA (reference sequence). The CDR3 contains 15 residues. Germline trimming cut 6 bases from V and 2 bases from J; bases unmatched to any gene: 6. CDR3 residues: CSALSGGVTKNIQYF. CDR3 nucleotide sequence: TGCAGTGCACTTAGCGGGGGGGTGACCAAAAACATTCAGTACTTC.

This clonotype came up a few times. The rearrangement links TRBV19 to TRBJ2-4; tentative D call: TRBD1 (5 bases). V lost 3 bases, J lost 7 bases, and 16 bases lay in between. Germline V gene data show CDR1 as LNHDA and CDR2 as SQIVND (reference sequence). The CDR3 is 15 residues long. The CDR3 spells CASSIARTRGNIQYF. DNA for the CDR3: TGTGCCAGTAGTATTGCCCGGACAAGGGGCAACATTCAGTACTTC.

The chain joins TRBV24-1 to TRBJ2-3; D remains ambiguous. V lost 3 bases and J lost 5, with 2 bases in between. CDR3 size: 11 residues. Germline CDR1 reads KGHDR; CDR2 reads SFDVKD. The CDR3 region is CATSDEDTQYF. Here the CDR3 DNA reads TGTGCCACCAGTGATGAAGATACGCAGTATTTT.

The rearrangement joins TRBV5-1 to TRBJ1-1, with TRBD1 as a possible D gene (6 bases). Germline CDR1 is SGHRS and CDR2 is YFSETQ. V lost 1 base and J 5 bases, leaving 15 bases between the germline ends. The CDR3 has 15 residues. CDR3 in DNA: TGCGCCAGCAGCTTGAGGGGGGGCCAGTTGACTGAAGCTTTCTTT. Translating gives CASSLRGGQLTEAFF.

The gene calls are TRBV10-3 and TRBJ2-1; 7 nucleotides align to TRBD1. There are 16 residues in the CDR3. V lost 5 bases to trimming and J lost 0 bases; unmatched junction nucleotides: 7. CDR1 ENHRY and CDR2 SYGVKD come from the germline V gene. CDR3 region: CAISSRSGGSYNEQFF. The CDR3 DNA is TGTGCCATCAGTAGTCGGTCAGGGGGCTCCTACAATGAGCAGTTCTTC.

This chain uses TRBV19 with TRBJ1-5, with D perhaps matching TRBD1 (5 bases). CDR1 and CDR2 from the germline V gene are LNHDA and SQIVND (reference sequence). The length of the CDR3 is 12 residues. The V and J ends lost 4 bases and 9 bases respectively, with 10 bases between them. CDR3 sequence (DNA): TGTGCCAGTAGTAAAGGGGTCCCGCCCCAGCATTTT. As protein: CASSKGVPPQHF.

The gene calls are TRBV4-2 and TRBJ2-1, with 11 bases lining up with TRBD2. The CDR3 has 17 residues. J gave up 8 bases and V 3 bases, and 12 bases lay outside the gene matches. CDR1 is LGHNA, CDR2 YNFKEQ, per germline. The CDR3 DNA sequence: TGTGCCAGCAGCCAGACGCTAGCGGGAGGAAACGGAGATGAGCAGTTCTTC. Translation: CASSQTLAGGNGDEQFF.

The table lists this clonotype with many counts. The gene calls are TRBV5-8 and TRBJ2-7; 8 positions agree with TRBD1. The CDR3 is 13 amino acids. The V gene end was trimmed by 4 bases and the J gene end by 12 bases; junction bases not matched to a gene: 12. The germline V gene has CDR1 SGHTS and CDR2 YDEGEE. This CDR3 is CASSDRTGLEVYF. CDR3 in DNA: TGTGCCAGCAGCGACCGGACAGGGTTGGAGGTGTACTTC.

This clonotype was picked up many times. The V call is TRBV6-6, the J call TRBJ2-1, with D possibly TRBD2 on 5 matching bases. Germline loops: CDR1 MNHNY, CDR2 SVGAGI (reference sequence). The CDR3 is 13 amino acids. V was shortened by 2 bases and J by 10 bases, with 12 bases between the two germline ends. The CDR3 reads CASSYPNEGEQFF. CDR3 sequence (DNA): TGTGCCAGCAGTTACCCCAATGAGGGAGAGCAGTTCTTC.

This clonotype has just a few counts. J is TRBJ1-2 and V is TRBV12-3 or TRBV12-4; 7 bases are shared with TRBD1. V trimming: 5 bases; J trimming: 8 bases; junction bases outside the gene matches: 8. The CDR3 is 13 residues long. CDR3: CASSRQGKRGYTF. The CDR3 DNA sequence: TGTGCCAGCAGTCGACAGGGAAAGAGGGGCTACACCTTC.

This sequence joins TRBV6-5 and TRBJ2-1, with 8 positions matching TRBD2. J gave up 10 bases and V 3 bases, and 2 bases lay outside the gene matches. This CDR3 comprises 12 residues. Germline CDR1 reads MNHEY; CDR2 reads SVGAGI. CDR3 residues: CASSYSGTEQFF. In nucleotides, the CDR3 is TGTGCCAGCAGTTATAGCGGGACCGAGCAGTTCTTC.

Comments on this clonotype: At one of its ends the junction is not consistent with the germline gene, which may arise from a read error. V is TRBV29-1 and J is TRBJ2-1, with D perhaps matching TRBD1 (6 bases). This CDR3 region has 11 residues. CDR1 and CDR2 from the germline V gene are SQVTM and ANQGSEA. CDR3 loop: CSVEEGPRQAF. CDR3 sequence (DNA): TGCAGCGTTGAAGAAGGCCCCCGACAGGCCTTC.

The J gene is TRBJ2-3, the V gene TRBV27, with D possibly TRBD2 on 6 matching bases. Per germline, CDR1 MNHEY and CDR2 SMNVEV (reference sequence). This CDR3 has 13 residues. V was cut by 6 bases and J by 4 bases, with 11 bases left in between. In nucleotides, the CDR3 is TGTGCCAGCAGACTAGCTCCGGCAGATACGCAGTATTTT. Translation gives CASRLAPADTQYF.

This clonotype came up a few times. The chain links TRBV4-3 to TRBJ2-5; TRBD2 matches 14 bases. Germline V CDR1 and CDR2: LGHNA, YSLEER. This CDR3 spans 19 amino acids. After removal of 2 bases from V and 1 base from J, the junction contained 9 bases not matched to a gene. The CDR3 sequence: CASSQTPGTSGSFQETQYF. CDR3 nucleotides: TGCGCCAGCAGCCAAACCCCGGGGACTAGCGGGAGTTTCCAAGAGACCCAGTACTTC.

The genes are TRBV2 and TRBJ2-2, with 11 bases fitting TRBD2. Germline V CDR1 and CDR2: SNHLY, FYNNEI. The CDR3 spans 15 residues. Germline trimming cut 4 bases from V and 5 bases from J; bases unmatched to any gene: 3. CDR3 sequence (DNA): TGTGCCAGCAGTGGCGGACTAGCGGGTACCGGGGAGCTGTTTTTT. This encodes CASSGGLAGTGELFF.

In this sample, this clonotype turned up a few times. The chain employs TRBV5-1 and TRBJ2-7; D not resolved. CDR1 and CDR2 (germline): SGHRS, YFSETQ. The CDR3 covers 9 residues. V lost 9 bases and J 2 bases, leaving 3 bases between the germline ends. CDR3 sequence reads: CAKAYEQYF. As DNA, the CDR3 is TGCGCCAAAGCCTACGAGCAGTACTTC.

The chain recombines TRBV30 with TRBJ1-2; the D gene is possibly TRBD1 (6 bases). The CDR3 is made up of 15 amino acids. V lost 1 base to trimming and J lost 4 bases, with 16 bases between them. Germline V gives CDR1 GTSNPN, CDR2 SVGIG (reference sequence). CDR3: CAWSARSGHRYGYTF. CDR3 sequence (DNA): TGTGCCTGGAGTGCCCGGTCGGGACACCGCTATGGCTACACCTTC.

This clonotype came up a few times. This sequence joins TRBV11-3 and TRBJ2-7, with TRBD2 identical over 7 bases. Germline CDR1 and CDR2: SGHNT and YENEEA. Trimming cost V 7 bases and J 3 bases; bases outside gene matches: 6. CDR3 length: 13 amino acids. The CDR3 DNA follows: TGTGCCAGCATCGGGGGAGGGAGCTACGAGCAGTACTTC. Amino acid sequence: CASIGGGSYEQYF. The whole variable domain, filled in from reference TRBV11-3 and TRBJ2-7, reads EAGVVQSPRYKIIEKKQPVAFWCNPISGHNTLYWYLQNLGQGPELLIRYENEEAVDDSQLPKDRFSAERLKGVDSTLKIQPAELGDSAVYLCASIGGGSYEQYFGPGTRLTVT.

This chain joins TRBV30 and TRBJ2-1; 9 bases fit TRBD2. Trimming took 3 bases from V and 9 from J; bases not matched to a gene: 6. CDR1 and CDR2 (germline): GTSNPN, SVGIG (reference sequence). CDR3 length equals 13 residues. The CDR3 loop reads CAWRASGTVEQFF. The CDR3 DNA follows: TGTGCCTGGAGGGCTAGCGGGACAGTTGAGCAGTTCTTC.

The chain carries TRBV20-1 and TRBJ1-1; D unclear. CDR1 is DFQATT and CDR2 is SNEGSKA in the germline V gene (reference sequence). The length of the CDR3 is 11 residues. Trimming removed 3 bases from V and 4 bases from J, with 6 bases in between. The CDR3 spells CSASGITEAFF. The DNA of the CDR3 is TGCAGTGCTAGTGGGATCACTGAAGCTTTCTTT.

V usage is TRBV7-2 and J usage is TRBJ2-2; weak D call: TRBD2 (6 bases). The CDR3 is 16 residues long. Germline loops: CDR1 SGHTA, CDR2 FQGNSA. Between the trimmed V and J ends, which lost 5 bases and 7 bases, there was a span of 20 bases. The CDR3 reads CASSPVRGRMVGELFF. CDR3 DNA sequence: TGTGCCAGCAGCCCAGTGAGAGGGAGGATGGTCGGGGAGCTGTTTTTT.

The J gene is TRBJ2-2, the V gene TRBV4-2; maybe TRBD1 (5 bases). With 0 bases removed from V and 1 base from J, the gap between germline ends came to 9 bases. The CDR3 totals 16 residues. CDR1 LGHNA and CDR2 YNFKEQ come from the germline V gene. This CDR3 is CASSQDSQGNTGELFF. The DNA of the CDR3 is TGTGCCAGCAGCCAAGACTCGCAGGGGAACACCGGGGAGCTGTTTTTT.

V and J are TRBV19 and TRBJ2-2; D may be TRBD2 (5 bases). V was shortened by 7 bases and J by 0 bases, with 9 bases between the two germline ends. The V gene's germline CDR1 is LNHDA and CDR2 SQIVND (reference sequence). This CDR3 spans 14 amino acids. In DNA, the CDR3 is TGTGCCAGTAAAAGGACTGCGAACACCGGGGAGCTGTTTTTT. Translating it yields CASKRTANTGELFF.

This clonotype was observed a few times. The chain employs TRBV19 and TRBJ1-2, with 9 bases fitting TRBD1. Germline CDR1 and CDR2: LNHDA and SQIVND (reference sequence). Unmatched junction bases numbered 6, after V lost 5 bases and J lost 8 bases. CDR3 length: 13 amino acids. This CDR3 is CASSWTGVDGYTF. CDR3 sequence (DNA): TGTGCCAGTAGTTGGACAGGGGTTGACGGCTACACCTTC.

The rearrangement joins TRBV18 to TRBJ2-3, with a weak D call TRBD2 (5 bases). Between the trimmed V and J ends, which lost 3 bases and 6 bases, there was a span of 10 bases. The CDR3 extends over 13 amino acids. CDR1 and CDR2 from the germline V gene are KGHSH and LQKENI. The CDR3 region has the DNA TGTGCCAGCTCACCTCCCTCTAGCGATACGCAGTATTTT. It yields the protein CASSPPSSDTQYF.

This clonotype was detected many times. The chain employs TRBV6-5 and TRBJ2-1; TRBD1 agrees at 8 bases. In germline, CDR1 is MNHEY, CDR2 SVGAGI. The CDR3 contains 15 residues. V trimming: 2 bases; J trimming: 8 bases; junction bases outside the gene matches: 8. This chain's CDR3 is CASSYQGAVVDEQFF. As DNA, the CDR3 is TGTGCCAGCAGTTACCAGGGGGCGGTGGTCGATGAGCAGTTCTTC.

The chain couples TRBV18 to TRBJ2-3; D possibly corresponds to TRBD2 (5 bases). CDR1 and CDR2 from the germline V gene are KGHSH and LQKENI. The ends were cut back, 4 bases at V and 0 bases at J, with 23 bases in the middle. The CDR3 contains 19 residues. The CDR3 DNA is TGTGCCAGCTCACAAGACGCACTAGGGCTTGTAGTGAGCACAGATACGCAGTATTTT. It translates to CASSQDALGLVVSTDTQYF.

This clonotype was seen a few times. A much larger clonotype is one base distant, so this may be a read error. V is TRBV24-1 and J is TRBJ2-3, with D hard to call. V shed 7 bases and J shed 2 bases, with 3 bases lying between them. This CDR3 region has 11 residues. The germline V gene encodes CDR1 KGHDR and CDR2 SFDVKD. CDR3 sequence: CATSYTDTQYF. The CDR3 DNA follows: TGTGCCACCAGCTACACAGATACGCAGTATTTT.

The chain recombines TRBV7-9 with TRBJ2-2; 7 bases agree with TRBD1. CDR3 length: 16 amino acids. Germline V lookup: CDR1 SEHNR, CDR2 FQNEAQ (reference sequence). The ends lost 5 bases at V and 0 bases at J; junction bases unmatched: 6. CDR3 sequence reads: CASSRGTAANTGELFF. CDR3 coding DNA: TGTGCCAGCAGCCGTGGGACAGCCGCGAACACCGGGGAGCTGTTTTTT.

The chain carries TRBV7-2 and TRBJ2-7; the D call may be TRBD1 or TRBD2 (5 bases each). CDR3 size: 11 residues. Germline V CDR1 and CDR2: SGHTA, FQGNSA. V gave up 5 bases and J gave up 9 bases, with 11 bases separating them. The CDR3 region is CASSQGRPQYF. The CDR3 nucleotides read TGTGCCAGCAGCCAGGGACGCCCGCAGTACTTC.